The 30 T cell receptor beta chains below come from one sample, sequenced in a study of blood T cell repertoires in COVID-19. Assay: immunoSEQ multiplex PCR; the TCRdb copy retains only in-frame clones and omits some. The table lists about 26,000 clones, approximately 86% of them singletons. Sequences were obtained from peripheral blood. The receptor source for this set is a human donor in a cohort sampled during active COVID-19.

The J gene is TRBJ2-5, the V gene TRBV9; 7 bases are a match to TRBD1. CDR1 and CDR2 (germline): SGDLS, YYNGEE. The CDR3 length is 15 residues. Germline trimming cut 0 bases from V and 3 bases from J; bases unmatched to any gene: 5. CDR3 loop: CASSVAGTAKETQYF. The CDR3 DNA follows: TGTGCCAGCAGCGTAGCTGGGACAGCCAAAGAGACCCAGTACTTC.

V is TRBV12-3 or TRBV12-4 and J is TRBJ2-1; D might be TRBD2 (6 bases). This CDR3 contains 13 residues. V was pared by 5 bases and J by 6 bases, with 11 bases between. DNA for the CDR3: TGTGCCAGCAGTCACGGGACTCTCAATGAGCAGTTCTTC. It encodes CASSHGTLNEQFF.

V is TRBV14 and J is TRBJ1-1, with 7 bases lining up with TRBD1. This CDR3 is built from 16 residues. From germline, CDR1 is SGHDN and CDR2 FVKESK. V gave up 0 bases and J gave up 0 bases; unmatched junction bases: 4. CDR3 amino acids: CASSQDWGQMNTEAFF. CDR3 nucleotide sequence: TGTGCCAGCAGCCAAGATTGGGGACAGATGAACACTGAAGCTTTCTTT.

The chain links TRBV19 to TRBJ2-7; maybe TRBD2 (6 bases). Germline V lookup: CDR1 LNHDA, CDR2 SQIVND (reference sequence). Trimming cost V 8 bases and J 2 bases, with 10 bases left between them. This CDR3 is 12 amino acids long. The CDR3 coding sequence is TGTGCCAGTCGGGACTCGACCTACGAGCAGTACTTC. Translation gives CASRDSTYEQYF. Variable domain in full (rest from reference TRBV19 and TRBJ2-7): DGGITQSPKYLFRKEGQNVTLSCEQNLNHDAMYWYRQDPGQGLRLIYYSQIVNDFQKGDIAEGYSVSREKKESFPLTVTSAQKNPTAFYLCASRDSTYEQYFGPGTRLTVT.

The V gene is TRBV6-5, the J gene TRBJ2-7; 9 bases are a match to TRBD1. After removal of 6 bases from V and 5 bases from J, the junction contained 5 bases not matched to a gene. This CDR3 region has 13 residues. Germline assignment: CDR1 MNHEY and CDR2 SVGAGI. The CDR3 protein is CASSRDRVNEQYF. The CDR3 region has the DNA TGTGCCAGCAGCCGGGACAGGGTCAACGAGCAGTACTTC.

The chain employs TRBV5-1 and TRBJ1-2, with no clear D. The germline gives CDR1 SGHRS, CDR2 YFSETQ. V lost 0 bases and J lost 6, with 9 bases in between. The CDR3 extends over 13 amino acids. The CDR3 loop reads CASSLAVSNGYTF. In nucleotides, the CDR3 is TGCGCCAGCAGCTTGGCGGTCTCAAATGGCTACACCTTC.

This clone turned up a few times. The chain links TRBV14 to TRBJ2-7; D possibly corresponds to TRBD1 (5 bases). CDR1 SGHDN and CDR2 FVKESK come from the germline V gene. V gave up 3 bases and J gave up 2 bases, with 5 bases separating them. The CDR3 extends over 12 amino acids. The CDR3 DNA reads TGTGCCAGCAGCCAGGGGCCCTACGAGCAGTACTTC. Its protein product is CASSQGPYEQYF.

The V and J genes are TRBV19 and TRBJ2-3; 11 bases line up with TRBD2. Germline V lookup: CDR1 LNHDA, CDR2 SQIVND (reference sequence). The CDR3 has 20 residues. With 2 bases clipped from V and 5 bases from J, the junction kept 18 bases outside the gene matches. CDR3 nucleotide sequence: TGTGCCAGTAGTATAAGACTAGCGGGGTCCTTTGGGTCCAGAGGAGATACGCAGTATTTT. Translation: CASSIRLAGSFGSRGDTQYF.

This clone was counted once. This chain uses TRBV5-1 with TRBJ2-7; no firm D call. Per germline, CDR1 SGHRS and CDR2 YFSETQ. The CDR3 covers 14 residues. Trimming stripped 1 base from V and 2 bases from J, with 10 bases between. CDR3 coding DNA: TGCGCCAGCAGCTTGCCCGACTTTGCCTACGAGCAGTACTTC. Its protein product is CASSLPDFAYEQYF.

The chain couples TRBV18 to TRBJ1-1; D call uncertain. The V gene's germline CDR1 is KGHSH and CDR2 LQKENI. Deletions cut 0 bases from V and 0 bases from J, with 11 bases between. The CDR3 is made up of 16 amino acids. This CDR3 is CASSPPGRRMNTEAFF. CDR3 nucleotide sequence: TGTGCCAGCTCACCACCAGGTCGGAGGATGAACACTGAAGCTTTCTTT.

The rearrangement links TRBV6-4 to TRBJ2-2; 8 nucleotides match TRBD1. Unmatched junction bases numbered 0, after V lost 0 bases and J lost 3 bases. The CDR3 consists of 15 residues. CDR1 MRHNA and CDR2 SNTAGT come from the germline V gene. The CDR3 nucleotides are TGTGCCAGCAGTGACTCGACAGGGGACACCGGGGAGCTGTTTTTT. It codes for CASSDSTGDTGELFF.

This chain joins TRBV18 and TRBJ1-2, with 7 bases matching TRBD1. Losses at the gene ends were 4 bases for V and 6 bases for J; bases not matched to a gene: 8. The germline CDR1 and CDR2 sequences are KGHSH and LQKENI. This CDR3 contains 14 residues. The CDR3 sequence is CASSQWDSVDGYTF. DNA of the CDR3: TGTGCCAGCTCACAATGGGACAGTGTCGATGGCTACACCTTC.

In DNA form, the CDR3 reads TGCAGCGCGTTTTTGGTCGGGACAGGGATGAACACTGAAGCTTTCTTT. It translates to CSAFLVGTGMNTEAFF. This chain uses TRBV29-1 with TRBJ1-1, with 9 bases fitting TRBD1. V dropped 7 bases and J dropped 0; count of bases not matched to a gene: 12. Germline loops: CDR1 SQVTM, CDR2 ANQGSEA. CDR3 size: 16 residues.

The CDR3 spells CASSRQGMYAGNTIYF. The CDR3 DNA reads TGTGCCAGCAGTCGACAGGGGATGTACGCTGGAAACACCATATATTTT. V gene TRBV6-6 combines with J gene TRBJ1-3; TRBD1 aligns across 8 bases. The CDR3 extends over 16 amino acids. Trimming cost V 5 bases and J 2 bases; bases outside gene matches: 8. Per germline, CDR1 MNHNY and CDR2 SVGAGI (reference sequence).

The chain is built from TRBV23-1 and TRBJ2-7; perhaps TRBD1 as D (5 bases). TRBV23-1 is an open reading frame, and its role is uncertain. Trimming stripped 2 bases from V and 1 base from J, with 12 bases between. The CDR3 loop spans 15 amino acids. CDR3 DNA sequence: TGCGCCAGCAGTCAAGGACAACCCACGTCCTACGAGCAGTACTTC. Its translation: CASSQGQPTSYEQYF.

The chain carries TRBV19 and TRBJ2-6; 12 positions agree with TRBD2. Germline CDR1 reads LNHDA; CDR2 reads SQIVND (reference sequence). The CDR3 spans 17 residues. V lost 6 bases and J lost 3; bases outside the gene matches: 6. DNA of the CDR3: TGTGCCAGTAGCCCCGGGACTAGCGGGTATGGGGCCAACGTCCTGACTTTC. It translates to CASSPGTSGYGANVLTF.

This clone was recorded a few times. This chain connects TRBV7-2 to TRBJ2-7; perhaps TRBD2 as D (5 bases). V was pared by 3 bases and J by 2 bases, with 8 bases between. CDR1 SGHTA and CDR2 FQGNSA come from the germline V gene. This CDR3 contains 13 residues. CDR3 loop: CASSFATTYEQYF. The CDR3 DNA is TGTGCCAGCAGCTTCGCGACTACCTACGAGCAGTACTTC.

The chain combines TRBV7-9 with TRBJ2-7; D is uncertain. CDR1 is SEHNR and CDR2 is FQNEAQ in the germline V gene (reference sequence). CDR3 length: 13 amino acids. V was cut by 1 base and J by 6 bases, with 10 bases left in between. The CDR3 DNA is TGTGCCAGCAGCTTAGAGACCCCTAGCGAGCAGTACTTC. The encoded protein is CASSLETPSEQYF.

A single count supports this clone. The chain combines TRBV7-6 with TRBJ1-4; 7 nucleotides align to TRBD1. The CDR3 runs 16 residues. Per germline, CDR1 SGHVS and CDR2 FNYEAQ. V shed 1 base and J 5 bases; nucleotides not matched to a gene: 7. The CDR3 protein is CASSLVRTGNNEKLFF. The CDR3 DNA reads TGTGCCAGCAGCTTAGTAAGGACAGGAAACAATGAAAAACTGTTTTTT.

This clone was observed a handful of times. The chain is built from TRBV1 and TRBJ2-5; the tabulated D call, TRBD2, remains unverified against the DNA. TRBV1 is tagged as a pseudogene. This CDR3 contains 16 residues. The CDR3 DNA is TGCACCAGCAGCCCCACTAGCGGGGGTCCCCAAGAGACCCAGTACTTC. This gives the protein CTSSPTSGGPQETQYF.

The gene calls are TRBV25-1 and TRBJ2-7; a weak D match, TRBD1 (6 bases). CDR1 and CDR2 from the germline V gene are MGHDK and SYGVNS. V shed 6 bases and J shed 1 base, with 10 bases lying between them. CDR3 length equals 13 residues. CDR3: CASSPTGSYEQYF. The DNA of the CDR3 is TGTGCCAGCAGCCCGACAGGATCCTACGAGCAGTACTTC.

The chain links TRBV9 to TRBJ1-1; TRBD1 is a possible D gene (5 bases). Trimming shortened V by 4 bases and J by 3 bases, and 16 bases separated the two germline ends. Germline V CDR1 and CDR2: SGDLS, YYNGEE. This CDR3 has 15 amino acids. In DNA form, the CDR3 reads TGTGCCAGCAGCATCACAGGAGGCGGGGACACTGAAGCTTTCTTT. It translates to CASSITGGGDTEAFF.

This chain links TRBV9 with TRBJ2-1, with 12 bases lining up with TRBD2. Germline loops: CDR1 SGDLS, CDR2 YYNGEE. J lost 10 bases, V lost 0 bases, and 11 bases had no gene match. The CDR3 sequence is 17 residues long. This CDR3 reads CASSVVPLAGGAGEQFF. Written as DNA, the CDR3 is TGTGCCAGCAGCGTAGTGCCCCTAGCGGGGGGGGCGGGCGAGCAGTTCTTC.

This clone came up once. The rearrangement joins TRBV27 to TRBJ1-6, with D possibly being TRBD1 (5 bases). CDR3 size: 15 residues. Germline CDR1 is MNHEY and CDR2 is SMNVEV (reference sequence). V was clipped by 9 bases and J by 5 bases, with 17 bases between them. CDR3: CASRGGTANNSPLHF. The CDR3 DNA is TGTGCCAGTCGAGGCGGGACCGCCAATAATTCACCCCTCCACTTT.

The genes are TRBV5-1 and TRBJ2-5; tentative D call: TRBD2 (7 bases). This CDR3 region has 15 residues. Looked up from germline, CDR1 is SGHRS and CDR2 is YFSETQ. The V gene lost 4 bases and the J gene lost 5 bases, with 18 bases spanning the gap. The CDR3 loop reads CASSPGGPPGETQYF. The CDR3 DNA reads as TGCGCCAGCAGCCCGGGGGGCCCGCCGGGGGAGACCCAGTACTTC.

This sequence joins TRBV7-2 and TRBJ2-7; no clear D. CDR3 length: 14 residues. The V gene's germline CDR1 is SGHTA and CDR2 FQGNSA. Trimming removed 0 bases from V and 0 bases from J, with 6 bases in between. The CDR3 loop is CASSLALSSYEQYF. The CDR3 region has the DNA TGTGCCAGCAGCTTAGCCCTGAGCTCCTACGAGCAGTACTTC.

V usage is TRBV5-6 and J usage is TRBJ1-4, with 11 positions matching TRBD1. V lost 2 bases to trimming and J lost 5 bases; unmatched junction nucleotides: 2. Germline V CDR1 and CDR2: SGHDT, YYEEEE. The CDR3 runs 15 residues. The CDR3 region is CASSFRDRGNEKLFF. The CDR3 DNA sequence: TGTGCCAGCAGCTTTCGGGACAGGGGGAATGAAAAACTGTTTTTT.

The rearrangement links TRBV18 to TRBJ1-5, with D perhaps matching TRBD1 (5 bases). V gave up 6 bases and J gave up 4 bases, with 13 bases separating them. The CDR3 contains 14 residues. Germline assignment: CDR1 KGHSH and CDR2 LQKENI. The CDR3 spells CASSQDSRNQPQHF. The CDR3 nucleotides are TGTGCCAGCTCCCAAGACAGTCGAAATCAGCCCCAGCATTTT.

This clone was detected only a few times. The chain joins TRBV7-9 to TRBJ2-7; no clear D. The germline CDR1 and CDR2 sequences are SEHNR and FQNEAQ (reference sequence). The CDR3 runs 13 residues. Deletions cut 5 bases from V and 2 bases from J, with 10 bases between. CDR3 DNA: TGTGCCAGCAGCCCCACCCTAACCTACGAGCAGTACTTC. It encodes CASSPTLTYEQYF.

J is TRBJ2-3 and V is TRBV4-1; 10 nucleotides align to TRBD2. The J segment lost 6 bases and the V segment lost 0 bases, leaving 12 bases of the junction unmatched. The germline V gene encodes CDR1 MGHRA and CDR2 YSYEKL. The CDR3 is 18 residues long. The CDR3 DNA reads as TGCGCCAGCAGCCAAGATACCGCACCTAGCGGGGGCCGGGATACGCAGTATTTT. Amino acids: CASSQDTAPSGGRDTQYF.